This T cell receptor (beta chain) was sequenced for a study of blood T cell repertoires in COVID-19. Clones were sequenced by immunoSEQ multiplex PCR, and TCRdb holds only the in-frame ones, with some missing. The sample holds under 350,000 clones; 90% are singletons and the top ten take around 2.6%. For recovered donors of Cohort 3, there were two negative PCRs, clearance, or symptom resolution. Sequencing was done on a sample of PBMCs or T cells enriched from blood (not recorded which). The TCR sequence derives from a man between 60 and 75 years old who had recovered from COVID-19.

CDR3 in DNA: TGCGCCAGCAGCTTGGGATGGGGACTAAACACTGAAGCTTTCTTT. Its protein product is CASSLGWGLNTEAFF. The J gene is TRBJ1-1, the V gene TRBV5-1; D might be TRBD1 (5 bases). The germline CDR1 and CDR2 sequences are SGHRS and YFSETQ. This CDR3 is 15 amino acids long. V was shortened by 0 bases and J by 2 bases, with 11 bases between the two germline ends.